These T cell receptor beta chains were read from a single sample in a study of OX40 agonist ivuxolimab in advanced cancers. TCRdb keeps only in-frame clones here, not all; method: immunoSEQ multiplex PCR. The table records about 25,000 clones, 80% to 90% of them present only once. Sequencing used CD4+ or CD8+ T cells sorted from blood, obtained in a trial of the OX40 agonist ivuxolimab. The receptors here all came from an adult with an advanced solid tumor such as melanoma, head and neck, liver or kidney cancer. The CDR3 runs from the conserved cysteine through the conserved F or W. The D gene is left open where the match is weak. Rows may omit the clone size; those that give it use once, few, many or a size class.

cdr3_aa	cdr3_nt	d_call	v_call	j_call	clone_size
CASSIGPANEQFF	TGTGCCAGTAGTATAGGGCCCGCAAATGAGCAGTTCTTC	.	TRBV19	TRBJ2-1	.
CASSLVLGQSGEQYF	TGTGCCAGCAGCTTAGTGCTGGGGCAGTCAGGGGAGCAGTACTTC	.	TRBV7-9	TRBJ2-7	.
CASSPFGSGRADTQYF	TGCGCCAGCAGCCCCTTTGGTAGCGGGAGGGCAGATACGCAGTATTTT	TRBD2	TRBV4-1	TRBJ2-3	.
CASSLGTGGYGYTF	TGTGCCAGCAGCTTAGGGACAGGTGGCTATGGCTACACCTTC	.	TRBV13	TRBJ1-2	few
CASSTDYRATNEKLFF	TGCGCCAGCAGCACGGACTACAGAGCAACTAATGAAAAACTGTTTTTT	.	TRBV5-1	TRBJ1-4	medium-sized
CASSPEGKETQYF	TGTGCCAGCAGCCCTGAGGGCAAAGAGACCCAGTACTTC	.	TRBV7-9	TRBJ2-5	once
CASSGGAGEGYNEQFF	TGTGCCTCAAGCGGGGGAGCGGGAGAGGGGTACAATGAGCAGTTCTTC	TRBD2	TRBV6-4	TRBJ2-1	.
CASRDGQGYNSPLHF	TGTGCCAGCAGGGACGGACAGGGTTATAATTCACCCCTCCACTTT	TRBD1	TRBV27	TRBJ1-6	.
CASSDYNEQFF	TGCGCCAGCAGTGACTACAATGAGCAGTTCTTC	.	TRBV10-1	TRBJ2-1	.
CASSQGGGEQYF	TGCGCCAGCAGCCAAGGAGGTGGCGAGCAGTACTTC	.	TRBV4-1	TRBJ2-7	.
CASSPPGLVHREQYF	TGTGCCAGCAGTCCCCCGGGACTAGTGCATCGCGAGCAGTACTTC	TRBD2	TRBV27	TRBJ2-7	.
CASSGDRGLVKLFF	TGTGCCAGTAGTGGTGACAGGGGGCTAGTAAAACTGTTTTTT	TRBD1	TRBV19	TRBJ1-4	.
CASSPGGYTDTQYF	TGTGCCAGCAGCCCTGGGGGGTACACAGATACGCAGTATTTT	.	TRBV9	TRBJ2-3	.
CATSRDGGLGGYTF	TGTGCCACCAGCAGAGATGGCGGGTTGGGTGGCTACACCTTC	.	TRBV15	TRBJ1-2	.
CASSESEGTEAFF	TGCGCCAGCAGTGAGTCGGAAGGCACTGAAGCTTTCTTT	.	TRBV10-1	TRBJ1-1	.
CASSLHYDRHNSPLHF	TGTGCCAGCAGCTTACACTACGACAGGCACAATTCACCCCTCCACTTT	.	TRBV13	TRBJ1-6	.
CASSGGFWPQHF	TGTGCCAGCAGCGGGGGATTTTGGCCCCAGCATTTT	.	TRBV7-8	TRBJ1-5	.
CASSPRGQNTKNIQYF	TGTGCTAGCAGCCCTCGAGGACAAAATACCAAAAACATTCAGTACTTC	.	TRBV7-7	TRBJ2-4	.
CASSLGGGVGDTQYF	TGTGCCAGCAGCTTAGGTGGTGGGGTTGGAGATACGCAGTATTTT	.	TRBV7-6	TRBJ2-3	.
CASSDSPGERFEQFF	TGTGCCAGCAGTGACTCGCCCGGGGAGAGGTTTGAGCAGTTCTTC	.	TRBV6-4	TRBJ2-1	once
CAWSVTPGYNSPLHF	TGTGCCTGGAGTGTAACCCCCGGGTACAATTCACCCCTCCACTTT	.	TRBV30	TRBJ1-6	.
CASSQTSGSEEQFF	TGTGCCAGCAGTCAAACTAGCGGGAGCGAAGAGCAGTTCTTC	TRBD2	TRBV28	TRBJ2-1	.
CASSYLGTGGPGAETQYF	TGTGCCAGCAGTTACCTCGGGACAGGGGGCCCGGGGGCAGAGACCCAGTACTTC	TRBD1	TRBV27	TRBJ2-5	.
CASSEWQLNSPLHF	TGTGCCAGCAGTGAGTGGCAGTTAAATTCACCCCTCCACTTT	.	TRBV25-1	TRBJ1-6	.
CSVEGSGASYNEQFF	TGCAGCGTTGAAGGGAGCGGGGCCTCCTACAATGAGCAGTTCTTC	TRBD2	TRBV29-1	TRBJ2-1	.
CARSPLAGGGSYEQYF	TGTGCCAGAAGCCCCCTAGCGGGGGGGGGCTCCTACGAGCAGTACTTC	.	TRBV7-5	TRBJ2-7	once
CASRVHGASGYNEQFF	TGTGCCAGCAGAGTCCACGGGGCTAGCGGTTACAATGAGCAGTTCTTC	TRBD2	TRBV2	TRBJ2-1	.
CASSFRDEQYF	TGTGCTAGCAGCTTTAGGGACGAGCAGTACTTC	.	TRBV7-7	TRBJ2-7	.
CASSGQQGATEKLFF	TGTGCCAGCAGCGGGCAACAGGGGGCGACTGAAAAACTGTTTTTT	TRBD1	TRBV9	TRBJ1-4	large
CASSLVRTNTGELFF	TGTGCCAGCAGCTTAGTGAGGACGAACACCGGGGAGCTGTTTTTT	.	TRBV7-9	TRBJ2-2	.
CASSGPGTGFQYGYTF	TGTGCCAGCAGTGGACCCGGGACAGGATTTCAGTATGGCTACACCTTC	TRBD1	TRBV6-1	TRBJ1-2	.
CASSLSGYLQETQYF	TGTGCCAGCAGTCTCAGCGGGTACCTCCAAGAGACCCAGTACTTC	.	TRBV28	TRBJ2-5	.
CASTDREQETQYF	TGTGCCAGCACGGACAGGGAACAAGAGACCCAGTACTTC	TRBD1	TRBV6-1	TRBJ2-5	.
CASSAGGEQYF	TGTGCCAGCAGCGCCGGGGGTGAGCAGTACTTC	.	TRBV2	TRBJ2-7	.
CASSLPGYEQYF	TGTGCCAGCAGCTTGCCAGGGTACGAGCAGTACTTC	.	TRBV5-6	TRBJ2-7	.
CAWRVSDTQYF	TGTGCCTGGAGAGTGAGCGATACGCAGTATTTT	.	TRBV30	TRBJ2-3	.